The source of this TCR beta chain is a study of CD8+CD57+ T cells in acquired aplastic anemia. Overall study results and limits: Twenty-nine CD8+ CDR3 sequences were shared between patients and controls.

In its sample, this clonotype was seen a few times. The antigen remains undetermined. TCR beta VDJ and CDR3 profiling used genomic DNA as template. TCRdb ran MiXCR on the reads and lists one entry per CDR3 protein. The sample shows fewer than 100,000 distinct CDR3 sequences, approximately 46% of them seen only once. The ends were cut back, 8 bases at V and 5 bases at J, with 18 bases in the middle. This CDR3 is 14 amino acids long. The germline V gene has CDR1 LGHDT and CDR2 YNNKEL (reference sequence). The TCR sequence derives from a human donor in good health, serving as a control. Sequences were obtained from sorted CD4+, CD8+, or CD8+CD57+ T cells (not recorded which) from PBMCs. The genes are TRBV3-1 and TRBJ2-5, with D perhaps matching TRBD1 or TRBD2 (7 bases each). CDR3 region: CASGLQGEGETQYF. CDR3 nucleotide sequence: TGTGCCAGCGGGCTCCAGGGGGAGGGGGAGACCCAGTACTTC.